This is a list of T cell receptor beta chains from one sample in a study of T-cell reconstitution after alpha-beta-depleted transplantation in children. One entry per CDR3 protein, called by TCRdb with MiXCR from the PCR reads. The table records under 300,000 distinct CDR3 sequences, roughly 10% of them present only once. The input for sequencing was peripheral blood, taken 180 days after TCRalphabeta/CD19-depleted stem cell transplant. These receptors were obtained from a male patient aged 2-9 years who had a stem cell transplant for chronic granulomatous disease, so the T cells may come from the graft donor. Each CDR3 is given with its conserved first and last residue. The D gene is left open where the match is weak. The listing skips clone size in some rows; elsewhere it reads once, few, many or a size class.

CASSFGAGGEQYF | TGTGCCAGCAGTTTCGGAGCGGGGGGGGAGCAGTACTTC | TRBJ2-7 | many | TRBD2 | TRBV27
CSASFNTDTQYF | TGCAGTGCTAGTTTCAACACAGATACGCAGTATTTT | TRBJ2-3 | many | . | TRBV20-1
CASSPIGGTGELFF | TGTGCCAGCAGCCCAATCGGGGGCACCGGGGAGCTGTTTTTT | TRBJ2-2 | many | . | TRBV4-2
CASTPGPNYGYTF | TGTGCCAGCACCCCGGGCCCTAACTATGGCTACACCTTC | TRBJ1-2 | many | . | TRBV12-3/TRBV12-4
CAWRGFKREGGNEQFF | TGTGCCTGGAGAGGTTTTAAGCGGGAGGGTGGGAATGAGCAGTTCTTC | TRBJ2-1 | . | TRBD2 | TRBV30
CASSLGPNEQFF | TGTGCCAGCAGCTTAGGTCCGAATGAGCAGTTCTTC | TRBJ2-1 | many | . | TRBV11-3
CASSYSPGPFLSGANVLTF | TGTGCCAGCAGTTACTCGCCAGGCCCCTTCTTGTCTGGGGCCAACGTCCTGACTTTC | TRBJ2-6 | many | . | TRBV6-5
CASSPRWEMETQYF | TGCGCCAGCAGCCCCCGGTGGGAAATGGAGACCCAGTACTTC | TRBJ2-5 | many | . | TRBV4-1
CASSYRRGDYNEQFF | TGTGCCAGCAGTTATCGGCGGGGGGATTACAATGAGCAGTTCTTC | TRBJ2-1 | . | TRBD2 | TRBV12-3/TRBV12-4
CASSKSRWASDMTEQFF | TGTGCCAGCAGCAAAAGTAGGTGGGCTAGCGATATGACTGAGCAGTTCTTC | TRBJ2-1 | many | . | TRBV21-1
CASSLGTGFGTEAFF | TGTGCCAGCAGCTTGGGTACAGGGTTCGGCACTGAAGCTTTCTTT | TRBJ1-1 | . | . | TRBV5-6
CASSYVARGANEQFF | TGTGCCAGCAGTTACGTGGCGAGGGGGGCCAATGAGCAGTTCTTC | TRBJ2-1 | . | . | TRBV6-2/TRBV6-3
CASSPGASQYF | TGTGCCAGCAGTCCCGGCGCAAGCCAGTACTTC | TRBJ2-7 | many | . | TRBV12-3/TRBV12-4
CASSIGGSEQFF | TGTGCCAGTAGTATAGGCGGGAGTGAGCAGTTCTTC | TRBJ2-1 | . | TRBD2 | TRBV19
CASSIRIHTGELFF | TGTGCCAGTAGTATAAGGATCCACACCGGGGAGCTGTTTTTT | TRBJ2-2 | . | . | TRBV19
CATSPVQLVGDTF | TGTGCCACCAGTCCGGTCCAACTAGTCGGCGACACCTTC | TRBJ1-2 | . | . | TRBV15
CASSQDQEGQVTGELFF | TGCGCCAGCAGCCAAGATCAGGAGGGACAGGTGACCGGGGAGCTGTTTTTT | TRBJ2-2 | few | TRBD1 | TRBV4-3
CASGWTSGGAYNEQFF | TGCGCCAGCGGATGGACTAGCGGGGGGGCCTACAATGAGCAGTTCTTC | TRBJ2-1 | many | TRBD2 | TRBV5-1
CASSLAERLTNTGELFF | TGCGCCAGCAGCTTGGCCGAACGGCTAACCAACACCGGGGAGCTGTTTTTT | TRBJ2-2 | many | . | TRBV5-1
CSAIAQEGREQYF | TGCAGTGCTATAGCCCAGGAGGGTCGGGAGCAGTACTTC | TRBJ2-7 | . | . | TRBV20-1
CSALQGLAYNEQFF | TGCAGTGCACTACAGGGACTAGCTTACAATGAGCAGTTCTTC | TRBJ2-1 | many | TRBD2 | TRBV20-1
CSARVPGLDTGELFF | TGCAGTGCTAGAGTCCCGGGACTAGACACCGGGGAGCTGTTTTTT | TRBJ2-2 | many | TRBD2 | TRBV20-1
CASSPDRNNQPQHF | TGTGCCAGCAGCCCAGACAGAAACAATCAGCCCCAGCATTTT | TRBJ1-5 | many | . | TRBV12-3/TRBV12-4
CASSWRESTDTQYF | TGCGCCAGCAGTTGGCGGGAAAGCACAGATACGCAGTATTTT | TRBJ2-3 | many | . | TRBV5-1
CASSLRESGEQYF | TGCGCCAGCAGCTTACGGGAGTCCGGGGAGCAGTACTTC | TRBJ2-7 | . | . | TRBV5-1
CASSFPGGHETQYF | TGCGCCAGCAGCTTCCCGGGAGGGCACGAGACCCAGTACTTC | TRBJ2-5 | many | TRBD2 | TRBV5-1
CASSQDRDSWGNEQFF | TGTGCCAGCAGCCAAGATCGCGATAGTTGGGGCAATGAGCAGTTCTTC | TRBJ2-1 | many | . | TRBV4-2
CASSLIGGHEQFF | TGTGCCAGCAGCTTAATTGGGGGGCATGAGCAGTTCTTC | TRBJ2-1 | many | . | TRBV7-3
CASTRRVNTGELFF | TGTGCCAGCACCCGCAGGGTAAACACCGGGGAGCTGTTTTTT | TRBJ2-2 | many | . | TRBV27
CASSPLDRAYEQYF | TGTGCCAGCAGTCCTCTCGACAGGGCCTACGAGCAGTACTTC | TRBJ2-7 | many | TRBD1 | TRBV27
CASRNRDRQETQYF | TGTGCCAGCAGGAACCGGGACCGACAAGAGACCCAGTACTTC | TRBJ2-5 | many | . | TRBV2
CASSFRRMSGYTF | TGTGCCAGCAGTTTTAGGCGGATGAGCGGCTACACCTTC | TRBJ1-2 | few | . | TRBV12-3/TRBV12-4
CASSAEGVGQPQHF | TGTGCCAGCAGTGCGGAAGGGGTTGGTCAGCCCCAGCATTTT | TRBJ1-5 | few | . | TRBV25-1
CSAPRGGLTGELFF | TGCAGTGCCCCTAGGGGGGGACTCACCGGGGAGCTGTTTTTT | TRBJ2-2 | many | . | TRBV20-1
CASSFGSSSYNEQFF | TGCGCCAGCAGCTTCGGATCAAGCTCCTACAATGAGCAGTTCTTC | TRBJ2-1 | many | . | TRBV5-1
CASSEERLTYEQYF | TGTGCCAGCAGTGAAGAACGACTTACCTACGAGCAGTACTTC | TRBJ2-7 | many | . | TRBV2
CASSQVSTTANTGELFF | TGTGCCAGCAGCCAAGTCAGTACTACCGCGAACACCGGGGAGCTGTTTTTT | TRBJ2-2 | few | . | TRBV3-1
CASSLKGYNEQFF | TGTGCCAGCAGCTTAAAGGGTTATAATGAGCAGTTCTTC | TRBJ2-1 | many | . | TRBV7-6
CASSYTRAGGPDDEQFF | TGTGCCAGCAGTTACACTAGAGCGGGGGGGCCGGACGATGAGCAGTTCTTC | TRBJ2-1 | many | TRBD2 | TRBV7-2